This record concerns one TCR beta chain sequence. Sequenced by immunoSEQ multiplex PCR; TCRdb stores in-frame clones only, minus some. This table has hundreds of thousands of clones, 80% to 90% appearing once. The data stem from a study of blood T cell repertoires in COVID-19. Overall study context: The United States, Italy and Spain supplied acute and convalescent COVID-19 samples.

The sample consisted of peripheral blood. This clonotype was sampled from a woman aged 45-59 years with COVID-19, enrolled during active disease.

CDR3 protein: CATSASNSNQPQHF. In nucleotides, the CDR3 is TGTGCCACCAGTGCGAGCAATAGCAATCAGCCCCAGCATTTT. The chain employs TRBV24-1 and TRBJ1-5; D uncertain. This CDR3 comprises 14 residues. V was cut by 5 bases and J by 0 bases, with 7 bases left in between. Germline V lookup: CDR1 KGHDR, CDR2 SFDVKD.